This passage covers 8 T cell receptor beta chains from one sample sequenced in a study of T-cell reconstitution after alpha-beta-depleted transplantation in children. TCRbeta library construction was performed incorporating unique molecular identifiers. Each CDR3 protein gets one entry after TCRdb re-called the PCR reads with MiXCR. The profile covers about 340,000 distinct CDR3 sequences, with about 14% appearing a single time and approximately 4.2% taken by the ten largest. The sample in question was PBMCs, obtained from the stem cell graft. The receptors were gathered from a human donor who donated a stem cell graft to a child with Fanconi anemia.

This clonotype was counted ten times or more. V and J are TRBV29-1 and TRBJ2-6, with D unresolved. CDR3 length equals 11 residues. V was pared by 4 bases and J by 2 bases, with 0 bases between. Germline assignment: CDR1 SQVTM and CDR2 ANQGSEA. CDR3 amino acids: CSVAGANVLTF. As DNA, the CDR3 is TGCAGCGTTGCTGGGGCCAACGTCCTGACTTTC.

There are a few counts of this clonotype. The chain is built from TRBV20-1 and TRBJ2-3; 13 bases are a match to TRBD2. CDR3 size: 17 residues. The germline CDR1 and CDR2 sequences are DFQATT and SNEGSKA (reference sequence). Germline trimming cut 6 bases from V and 1 base from J; bases unmatched to any gene: 10. The CDR3 loop reads CSARLAGGSLGTDTQYF. The DNA of the CDR3 is TGCAGTGCAAGACTAGCGGGGGGTTCGTTGGGCACAGATACGCAGTATTTT.

This chain uses TRBV2 with TRBJ1-4; D is possibly TRBD1 (5 bases). The germline V gene encodes CDR1 SNHLY and CDR2 FYNNEI. This CDR3 has 12 amino acids. Trimming cost V 4 bases and J 11 bases, with 11 bases left between them. CDR3 coding DNA: TGTGCCAGCAGTGGGGCAGGGTCCAAACTGTTTTTT. This codes for CASSGAGSKLFF.

The chain is built from TRBV5-5 and TRBJ1-4, with a weak D call TRBD1 (5 bases). Trimming left V 0 bases short and J 8 bases short, with 11 bases between. Per germline, CDR1 SGHKS and CDR2 YYEKEE (reference sequence). CDR3 length: 14 amino acids. This CDR3 is CASSLEGYVEKLFF. For the CDR3, the DNA is TGTGCCAGCAGCTTGGAGGGGTATGTGGAAAAACTGTTTTTT. The complete variable domain, with remaining parts taken from reference TRBV5-5 and TRBJ1-4, reads DAGVTQSPTHLIKTRGQQVTLRCSPISGHKSVSWYQQVLGQGPQFIFQYYEKEERGRGNFPDRFSARQFPNYSSELNVNALLLGDSALYLCASSLEGYVEKLFFGSGTQLSVL.

This clonotype showed up many times. The chain uses TRBV6-2 or TRBV6-3 and TRBJ2-1; D not resolved. The V gene lost 0 bases and the J gene lost 1 base, with 13 bases spanning the gap. Germline V gives CDR1 MNHEY, CDR2 SVGEGT. The CDR3 is 17 residues long. CDR3 coding DNA: TGTGCCAGCAGTTACTCGAAAGGTGCCAGTTCCTACAATGAGCAGTTCTTC. This translates into CASSYSKGASSYNEQFF.

This chain joins TRBV12-3 or TRBV12-4 and TRBJ2-1; 10 nucleotides align to TRBD2. This CDR3 spans 15 amino acids. Losses at the gene ends were 6 bases for V and 4 bases for J; bases not matched to a gene: 6. CDR3 residues: CASRTAGGPYNEQFF. The DNA for the CDR3 is TGTGCCAGCAGAACAGCGGGGGGGCCTTACAATGAGCAGTTCTTC.

This clonotype was recorded a few times. The chain couples TRBV6-1 to TRBJ1-6, with TRBD1 identical over 7 bases. The CDR3 has 16 amino acids. The germline V gene has CDR1 MNHNS and CDR2 SASEGT. Trimming removed 8 bases from V and 4 bases from J; junction bases left unmatched: 11. CDR3 coding DNA: TGTGCCAGCTCCAGGGGGTCAGAAGTTTATAATTCACCCCTCCACTTT. Protein: CASSRGSEVYNSPLHF.

This clonotype was observed a handful of times. The CDR3 region is CATSLGSLNTEAFF. The CDR3 DNA reads TGTGCCACCAGCCTAGGGAGCCTGAACACTGAAGCTTTCTTT. J is TRBJ1-1 and V is TRBV15; no definite D call. CDR3 size: 14 residues. The V end was cut by 5 bases, the J end by 0 bases, with 10 bases between. CDR1 and CDR2 from the germline V gene are LNHNV and YYDKDF (reference sequence).